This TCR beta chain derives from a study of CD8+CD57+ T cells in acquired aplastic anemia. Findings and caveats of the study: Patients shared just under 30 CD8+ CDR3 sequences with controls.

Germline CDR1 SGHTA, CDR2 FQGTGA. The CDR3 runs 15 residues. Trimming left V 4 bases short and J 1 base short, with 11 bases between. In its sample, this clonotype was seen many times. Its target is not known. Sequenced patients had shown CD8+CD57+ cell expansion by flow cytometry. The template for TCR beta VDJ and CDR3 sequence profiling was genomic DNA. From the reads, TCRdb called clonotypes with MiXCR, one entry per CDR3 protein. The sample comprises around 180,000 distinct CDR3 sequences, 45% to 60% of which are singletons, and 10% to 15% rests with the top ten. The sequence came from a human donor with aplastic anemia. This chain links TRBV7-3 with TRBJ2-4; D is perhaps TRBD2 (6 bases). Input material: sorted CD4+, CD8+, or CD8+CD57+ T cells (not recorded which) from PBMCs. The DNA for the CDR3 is TGTGCCAGCAGCTCGAACGCGGGGGCCAAAAACATTCAGTACTTC. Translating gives CASSSNAGAKNIQYF.